This T cell receptor (beta chain) is from a study of blood T cell repertoires in COVID-19. Overall study context: Donors in the United States, Italy and Spain gave samples during acute or convalescent COVID-19.

Germline values: CDR1 PRHDT, CDR2 FYEKMQ (reference sequence). The CDR3 is 12 residues long. J lost 12 bases, V lost 5 bases, and 0 bases had no gene match. The method was immunoSEQ multiplex PCR; TCRdb's version includes in-frame clones alone and lacks a portion of them. The table has 200,000 to 300,000 clones, approximately 91% seen once. Sequencing input: peripheral blood. The V and J genes are TRBV13 and TRBJ2-1; TRBD2 agrees at 14 bases. This clonotype was obtained from a woman in her twenties or thirties with acute or convalescent COVID-19. The CDR3 is CASSGLAGGQFF. The CDR3 nucleotides are TGTGCCAGCAGCGGACTAGCGGGAGGGCAGTTCTTC.